The 8 T cell receptor beta chains given below trace back to one sample, sequenced in a study of cytomegalovirus exposure and HLA in healthy donors. A multiplex PCR was run with 60 Vbeta primers and 13 Jbeta primers. The data were produced by immunoSEQ multiplex PCR, yet TCRdb's version contains in-frame clones alone and is incomplete. Among about 180,000 clones, 80% were seen once, and the ten largest hold 1.3% to 1.5%. Sequences were obtained from PBMCs. Source of these receptors: a girl aged 5 to 17 in good health and CMV-seropositive.

The chain carries TRBV2 and TRBJ2-4; possibly TRBD2 for D (6 bases). The CDR3 has 15 amino acids. Trimming pared 6 bases from V and 6 bases from J, leaving 18 bases between. The germline gives CDR1 SNHLY, CDR2 FYNNEI. This chain's CDR3 is CASSPRSGSANIQYF. The CDR3 DNA reads TGTGCCAGCAGCCCGAGGAGCGGGTCTGCAAACATTCAGTACTTC.

CDR3: CASSPDRDSLYNEQFF. The CDR3, as DNA: TGTGCCAGCAGCCCTGACCGGGACAGTTTATACAATGAGCAGTTCTTC. The J gene is TRBJ2-1, the V gene TRBV11-3, with 7 bases lining up with TRBD1. Looked up from germline, CDR1 is SGHNT and CDR2 is YENEEA. The CDR3 runs 16 residues. The junction had 11 bases not matched to a gene; V was cut back by 5 bases and J by 4 bases.

Notes on this clone: The junction does not match germline at one end; this may be a read error. In the same sample, other DNA sequences code for this CDR3. The chain combines TRBV11-2 with TRBJ1-1; TRBD1 agrees at 8 bases. Germline CDR1 and CDR2: SGHAT and FQNNGV. The CDR3 extends over 14 amino acids. The CDR3 region is CASSSPGGWTEAFF. In nucleotides, the CDR3 is TGTGCCAGTAGCTCGCCAGGGGGCTGGACTGAAGCTTTCTTT.

The chain is built from TRBV4-1 and TRBJ1-1; D is possibly TRBD1 (5 bases). This CDR3 spans 16 amino acids. V was clipped by 6 bases and J by 1 base, with 18 bases between them. CDR1 MGHRA and CDR2 YSYEKL come from the germline V gene. CDR3 amino acids: CASRRGLRGPNTEAFF. In DNA form, the CDR3 reads TGCGCCAGCAGGCGGGGGTTACGCGGACCGAACACTGAAGCTTTCTTT.

The chain couples TRBV18 to TRBJ2-7, with D maybe TRBD2 (6 bases). The V end was cut by 4 bases, the J end by 2 bases, with 15 bases between. This CDR3 comprises 15 residues. CDR1 is KGHSH and CDR2 is LQKENI in the germline V gene. The CDR3 nucleotides read TGTGCCAGCTCACTCTCACTAGCATCAACCTACGAGCAGTACTTC. Translated: CASSLSLASTYEQYF.

This clone was picked up one time. One junction end disagrees with the germline gene, perhaps due to a read error. V is TRBV5-6 and J is TRBJ1-2, with 11 nucleotides matching TRBD1. The CDR3 spans 16 residues. CDR1 SGHDT and CDR2 YYEEEE come from the germline V gene. CDR3 DNA sequence: TGTGCCGGCAGCTACGGACAGGGGGCGTATAACTATGGCTACACCTTC. Residues: CAGSYGQGAYNYGYTF.

The rearrangement links TRBV10-3 to TRBJ2-1, with 7 bases that match TRBD2. The ends lost 11 bases at V and 0 bases at J; junction bases unmatched: 7. In germline, CDR1 is ENHRY, CDR2 SYGVKD. This CDR3 has 14 amino acids. The CDR3 spells CAASGGSSYNEQFF. The CDR3 coding sequence is TGTGCCGCATCCGGGGGGAGCTCCTACAATGAGCAGTTCTTC.

This clone was detected once. The genes are TRBV21-1 and TRBJ1-5. TRBV21-1 is assigned pseudogene status. This CDR3 comprises 11 residues. In DNA, the CDR3 is TGTGCCAGCCCCCCTAAGCAGCCCCAGCATTTT. Encoded protein: CASPPKQPQHF.